This T cell receptor beta chain was captured by sequencing in a study of blood T cells in healthy people across ages. This clonotype has more than one count but fewer than ten. Its antigen is undetermined. Combining a sample-barcoded 5' primer with a J-beta primer mix, a second PCR ran for roughly 7 to 12 cycles. TCRdb itself ran the 5' RACE reads through MiXCR, one entry per CDR3 protein. The repertoire holds about 1.1 million distinct CDR3 sequences, 35% to 45% seen once, with around 13% in the top ten. Whole-study findings and limits: Per million T cells, TCR beta diversity dropped roughly linearly as age increased. Because donor CMV status was unknown, expanded clonotype changes were possibly confounded.

Specimen: blood. The sequence was obtained from a man aged 18-30 years in good health.

The CDR3 region is CSVTQGNYGYTF. The CDR3 coding sequence is TGCAGCGTTACACAGGGGAACTATGGCTACACCTTC. The chain uses TRBV29-1 and TRBJ1-2, with 7 bases matching TRBD1. CDR1 SQVTM and CDR2 ANQGSEA come from the germline V gene. V gave up 5 bases and J gave up 2 bases; unmatched junction bases: 2. The CDR3 sequence is 12 residues long.